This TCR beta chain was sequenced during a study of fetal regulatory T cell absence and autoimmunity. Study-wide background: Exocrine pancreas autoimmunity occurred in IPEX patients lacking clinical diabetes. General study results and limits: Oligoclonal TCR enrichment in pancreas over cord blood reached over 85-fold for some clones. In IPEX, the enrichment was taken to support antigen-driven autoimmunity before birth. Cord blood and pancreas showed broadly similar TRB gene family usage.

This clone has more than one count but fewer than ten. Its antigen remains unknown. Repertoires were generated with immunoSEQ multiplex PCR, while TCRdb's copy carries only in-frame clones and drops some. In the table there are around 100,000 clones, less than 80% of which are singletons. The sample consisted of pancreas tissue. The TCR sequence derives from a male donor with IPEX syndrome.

The CDR3 protein is CASSLWTGTGEQYF. In DNA, the CDR3 is TGTGCCAGCAGTTTATGGACAGGGACGGGGGAGCAGTACTTC. The chain has TRBV27 and TRBJ2-7; 8 nucleotides line up with TRBD1. The CDR3 totals 14 residues. V was clipped by 1 base and J by 7 bases; unmatched bases: 6. Germline V gives CDR1 MNHEY, CDR2 SMNVEV (reference sequence).